This is a list of T cell receptor beta chains from one sample in a study of vaccination effects on CD4 cells after COVID-19. Antigens for these TCRs are unknown. Sequencing was performed with immunoSEQ multiplex PCR; in TCRdb, only in-frame clones are kept and a portion is missing. The sample records roughly 23,000 clones, roughly 76% being singletons. Sequenced material: CD4+ T cells from PBMCs cultured with SARS-CoV-2 spike peptides, taken before COVID-19 vaccination. The receptors were gathered from a human donor who had a prior SARS-CoV-2 infection. CDR3s leave out the opening cysteine and the closing phenylalanine or tryptophan. A D gene is named only where the DNA matches it firmly.

v_call: TRBV5-1
d_call: TRBD2
cdr3_aa: ASSRGTSGDTSTDTQY

v_call: TRBV11-2
d_call: .
cdr3_aa: ASSLGDTYNEQF

v_call: TRBV19
d_call: TRBD1
cdr3_aa: ASSTGTGEWDEQY

v_call: TRBV4-1
d_call: .
cdr3_aa: ASSREPSAGYNEQF

v_call: TRBV12-5
d_call: .
cdr3_aa: ASGFFGRGRGYT

v_call: TRBV19
d_call: TRBD1
cdr3_aa: ASSSRQGYT

v_call: TRBV6-1
d_call: TRBD1
cdr3_aa: ASSGKGQGDNSPLH

v_call: TRBV6-6
d_call: .
cdr3_aa: ASSLSDRDSNQPQH

v_call: TRBV5-6
d_call: .
cdr3_aa: ASSLVGQGSGNTIY

v_call: TRBV20-1
d_call: .
cdr3_aa: SASAGGPGDEQY

v_call: TRBV6-5
d_call: TRBD2
cdr3_aa: ASEGLAGGHNEQF

v_call: TRBV11-1
d_call: TRBD2
cdr3_aa: ASSSRAGVAETQY

v_call: TRBV2
d_call: .
cdr3_aa: ASSDGQEQY

v_call: TRBV4-2
d_call: TRBD2
cdr3_aa: ASSQDMAAGDEQY

v_call: TRBV5-4
d_call: .
cdr3_aa: ASSLVGVGDGYT

v_call: TRBV25-1
d_call: .
cdr3_aa: ASSPFRGTQVRAF

v_call: TRBV25-1
d_call: .
cdr3_aa: ASSDREGVNTEAF

v_call: TRBV3-1/TRBV3-2
d_call: .
cdr3_aa: ASSQLAGNTGELF

v_call: TRBV9
d_call: .
cdr3_aa: ASSVGGTSSYEQY

v_call: TRBV19
d_call: TRBD1
cdr3_aa: ASSAPRGRGGNTIY

v_call: TRBV5-6
d_call: .
cdr3_aa: ASSKSFGAQY

v_call: TRBV7-2
d_call: .
cdr3_aa: ASSSDLGYTEAF

v_call: TRBV5-1
d_call: .
cdr3_aa: ASSFNTQETQY

v_call: TRBV4-1
d_call: TRBD1
cdr3_aa: ASSQTLGQENTEAF

v_call: TRBV4-1
d_call: .
cdr3_aa: ASTNGANVLT

v_call: TRBV5-1
d_call: TRBD2
cdr3_aa: ASSLGGSAYNEQF

v_call: TRBV19
d_call: .
cdr3_aa: ASSPGRVLGEKLF

v_call: TRBV5-1
d_call: TRBD2
cdr3_aa: ASSFLGGSGKEETQY

v_call: TRBV18
d_call: TRBD2
cdr3_aa: ASSPLRPAGAIEQF

v_call: TRBV9
d_call: .
cdr3_aa: ASSVGIEEGREQF

v_call: TRBV5-4
d_call: TRBD2
cdr3_aa: ASSLGAGVSTDTQY

v_call: TRBV6-5
d_call: .
cdr3_aa: ASSTGGLPYGYT